The TCR beta chain described here comes from a study of vaccination and CD4 T cells after COVID-19. The treatment was: approximately nine-day PBMC culture with coronavirus spike peptide pools or control peptides (ViraFEST assay). This CDR3 comprises 15 residues. The ends lost 0 bases at V and 5 bases at J; junction bases unmatched: 5. CDR1 is SGHTS, CDR2 YDEGEE, per germline. Comments on this clonotype: Its antigen is not identified.

The Oncomine TCR Beta short-read assay was applied to DNA of cultured CD4+ T cells. TCRdb reanalysed the PCR reads using MiXCR and keeps one entry per CDR3 protein. The sample has approximately 16,000 distinct CDR3 sequences, 30% to 45% seen once. This TCR derives from a human donor with COVID-19. V and J are TRBV5-8 and TRBJ1-5, with 7 bases matching TRBD1. Material for sequencing was cultured CD4+ T cells from blood. The CDR3 sequence: CASSLADREDQPQHF. Here the CDR3 DNA reads TGTGCCAGCAGCTTGGCCGACAGGGAAGATCAGCCCCAGCATTTT.